The 10 T cell receptor beta chains below were found in one sample sequenced in a study of blood T cell repertoires in COVID-19. Measured with immunoSEQ multiplex PCR; TCRdb has only the in-frame clones, and not every one. The repertoire consists of under 250,000 clones, with approximately 85% occurring once and the leading ten covering approximately 13%. The material sequenced was peripheral blood. Source of these receptors: an older man with acute or convalescent COVID-19.

The rearrangement joins TRBV28 to TRBJ2-3; TRBD2 matches 14 bases. The germline gives CDR1 MDHEN, CDR2 SYDVKM. Unmatched junction bases numbered 15, after V lost 4 bases and J lost 9 bases. The CDR3 has 18 amino acids. The CDR3 DNA follows: TGTGCCAGCAGTTCCAATACCGGACTAGCGGGAGGAATGGAAACGCAGTATTTT. It is translated as CASSSNTGLAGGMETQYF.

The V gene is TRBV5-1, the J gene TRBJ2-1; 11 bases are shared with TRBD2. The CDR3 extends over 15 amino acids. Germline V gene lookup returns CDR1 SGHRS and CDR2 YFSETQ. The J segment lost 9 bases and the V segment lost 4 bases, leaving 9 bases of the junction unmatched. CDR3 bases: TGCGCCAGCAGCCTACTAGCGGGAGAGGGCGGTGAGCAGTTCTTC. Its translation: CASSLLAGEGGEQFF.

Ten or more counts support this clone. The V gene is TRBV12-3 or TRBV12-4, the J gene TRBJ1-4; D uncertain. This CDR3 region has 13 residues. Trimming shortened V by 7 bases and J by 10 bases, and 16 bases separated the two germline ends. The CDR3 here is CASNHLGEGKLFF. CDR3 bases: TGTGCCAGCAATCACCTCGGGGAGGGAAAACTGTTTTTT.

Comments on this clone: A read error may account for a junction end that differs from germline. This chain links TRBV12-3 or TRBV12-4 with TRBJ1-1; TRBD1 might be the D (5 bases). This CDR3 has 13 amino acids. This CDR3 is CASNPLRGSPVLF. The CDR3 DNA follows: TGTGCCAGCAATCCCCTAAGGGGCTCGCCCGTCCTCTTT.

The chain links TRBV27 to TRBJ1-2; 10 nucleotides align to TRBD1. The CDR3 loop spans 14 amino acids. Germline CDR1 and CDR2: MNHEY and SMNVEV (reference sequence). Germline trimming cut 2 bases from V and 7 bases from J; bases unmatched to any gene: 4. The CDR3 spells CASSLRQGAGGYTF. The CDR3 bases are TGTGCCAGCAGTTTACGACAGGGGGCGGGTGGCTACACCTTC.

This chain joins TRBV9 and TRBJ1-4, with D maybe TRBD1 (5 bases). Germline CDR1 SGDLS, CDR2 YYNGEE. This CDR3 region has 17 residues. V was clipped by 3 bases and J by 3 bases, with 18 bases between them. The CDR3 region is CASSAGLHLGSNEKLFF. Here the CDR3 DNA reads TGTGCCAGCAGCGCGGGACTGCACCTCGGGTCTAATGAAAAACTGTTTTTT.

This clone appeared a few times. The chain is built from TRBV28 and TRBJ1-5, with TRBD1 identical over 10 bases. The CDR3 totals 16 residues. V lost 5 bases, J lost 2 bases, and 6 bases stayed unmatched. The germline gives CDR1 MDHEN, CDR2 SYDVKM. In DNA form, the CDR3 reads TGTGCCAGCAGTCCCCAGACAGGGGGCGGCAATCAGCCCCAGCATTTT. This codes for CASSPQTGGGNQPQHF.

The chain recombines TRBV6-5 with TRBJ2-3; 8 nucleotides line up with TRBD1. V lost 6 bases, J lost 3 bases, and 8 bases stayed unmatched. This CDR3 is 15 amino acids long. Germline CDR1 MNHEY, CDR2 SVGAGI. DNA of the CDR3: TGTGCCAGCAGCCAACCGGGACAGGTTACAGATACGCAGTATTTT. Translating it yields CASSQPGQVTDTQYF.

The chain has TRBV2 and TRBJ2-5, with TRBD1 identical over 7 bases. The CDR3 has 13 amino acids. CDR1 and CDR2 from the germline V gene are SNHLY and FYNNEI. After removal of 9 bases from V and 5 bases from J, the junction contained 9 bases not matched to a gene. This CDR3 reads CASRQGVGETQYF. The CDR3 nucleotides read TGTGCCAGTCGACAGGGTGTTGGGGAGACCCAGTACTTC.

The rearrangement joins TRBV5-1 to TRBJ2-7; 9 bases map to TRBD1. The V segment lost 3 bases and the J segment 4 bases; nucleotides outside the gene matches: 5. This CDR3 has 14 residues. Germline CDR1 and CDR2: SGHRS and YFSETQ. The CDR3 loop is CASSSTGGWYEQYF. In DNA, the CDR3 is TGCGCCAGCAGCTCAACAGGGGGCTGGTACGAGCAGTACTTC.